This T cell receptor beta chain was recovered during a study of T cell repertoires in cytomegalovirus infection. Germline CDR1 is SGHTA and CDR2 is FQGNSA. The CDR3 is 15 amino acids. The J segment lost 5 bases and the V segment lost 1 base, leaving 4 bases of the junction unmatched. This clonotype was picked up many times. TCRdb passed the reads through MiXCR, listing each CDR3 protein once. The table lists more than 350,000 distinct CDR3 sequences, 31% of them singletons. The chain is built from TRBV7-2 and TRBJ2-5, with 10 bases fitting TRBD1. This TCR came from a human donor in good health (CMV status not recorded). Some clones in this sample may be carry-over from other donors' samples. Sequenced material: PBMCs. The CDR3 sequence: CASSLGTGGSETQYF. DNA of the CDR3: TGTGCCAGCAGCTTAGGGACAGGGGGGTCGGAGACCCAGTACTTC.